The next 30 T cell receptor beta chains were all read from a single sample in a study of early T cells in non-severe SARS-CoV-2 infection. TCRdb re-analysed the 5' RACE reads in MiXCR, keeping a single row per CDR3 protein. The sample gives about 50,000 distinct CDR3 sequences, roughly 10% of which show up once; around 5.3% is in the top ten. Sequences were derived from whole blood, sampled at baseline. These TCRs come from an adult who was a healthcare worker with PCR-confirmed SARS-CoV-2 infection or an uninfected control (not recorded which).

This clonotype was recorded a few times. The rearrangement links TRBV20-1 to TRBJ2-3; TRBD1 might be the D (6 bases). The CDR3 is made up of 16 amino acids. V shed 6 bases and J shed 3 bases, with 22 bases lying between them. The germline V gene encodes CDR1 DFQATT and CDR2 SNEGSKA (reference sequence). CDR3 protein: CSATGPRGDNTDTQYF. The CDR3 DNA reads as TGCAGTGCAACGGGGCCGAGAGGGGACAATACAGATACGCAGTATTTT.

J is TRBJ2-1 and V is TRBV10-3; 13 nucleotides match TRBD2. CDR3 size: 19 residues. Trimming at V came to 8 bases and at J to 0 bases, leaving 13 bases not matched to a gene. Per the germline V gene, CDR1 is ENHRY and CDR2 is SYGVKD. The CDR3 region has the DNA TGTGCCATCGCAAGAGGAGGACTAGCGGGGGATAGCTCCTACAATGAGCAGTTCTTC. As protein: CAIARGGLAGDSSYNEQFF.

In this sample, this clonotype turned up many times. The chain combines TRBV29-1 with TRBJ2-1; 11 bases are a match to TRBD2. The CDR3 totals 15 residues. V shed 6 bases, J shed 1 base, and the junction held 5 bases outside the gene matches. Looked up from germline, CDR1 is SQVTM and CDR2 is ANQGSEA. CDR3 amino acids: CSVTTSGGSYNEQFF. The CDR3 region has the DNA TGCAGCGTGACTACTAGCGGGGGATCCTACAATGAGCAGTTCTTC.

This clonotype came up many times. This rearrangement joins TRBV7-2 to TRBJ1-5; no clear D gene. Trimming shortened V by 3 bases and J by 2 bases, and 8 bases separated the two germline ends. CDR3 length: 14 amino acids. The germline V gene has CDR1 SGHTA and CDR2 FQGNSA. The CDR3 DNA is TGTGCCAGCAGCTTGGAGAGTGGCAATCAGCCCCAGCATTTT. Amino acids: CASSLESGNQPQHF.

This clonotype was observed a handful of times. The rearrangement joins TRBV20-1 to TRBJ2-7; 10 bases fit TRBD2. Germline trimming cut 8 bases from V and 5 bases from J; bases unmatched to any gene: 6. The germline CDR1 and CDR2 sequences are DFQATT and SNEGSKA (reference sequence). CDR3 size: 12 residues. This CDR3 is CSSGRASDEQYF. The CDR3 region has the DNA TGCAGTAGCGGGAGGGCCTCGGACGAGCAGTACTTC.

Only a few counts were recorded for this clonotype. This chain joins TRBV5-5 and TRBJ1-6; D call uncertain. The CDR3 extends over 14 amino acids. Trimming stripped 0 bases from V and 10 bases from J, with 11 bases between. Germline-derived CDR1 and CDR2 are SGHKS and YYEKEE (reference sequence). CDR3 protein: CASSLVRVRSPLHF. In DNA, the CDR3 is TGTGCCAGCAGCTTGGTGCGTGTGAGGTCACCCCTCCACTTT.

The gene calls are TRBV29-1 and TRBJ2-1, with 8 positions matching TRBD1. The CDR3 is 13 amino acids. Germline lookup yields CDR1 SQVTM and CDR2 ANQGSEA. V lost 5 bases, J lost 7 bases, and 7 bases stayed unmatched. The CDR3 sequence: CSVHPGGINEQFF. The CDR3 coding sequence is TGCAGCGTTCACCCAGGGGGCATTAATGAGCAGTTCTTC.

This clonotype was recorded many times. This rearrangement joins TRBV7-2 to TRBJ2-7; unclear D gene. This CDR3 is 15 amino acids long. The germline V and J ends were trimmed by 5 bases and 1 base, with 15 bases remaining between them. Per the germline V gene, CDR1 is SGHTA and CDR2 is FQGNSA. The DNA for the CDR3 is TGTGCCAGCAGCCCATCGGACCGGAGATCCTACGAGCAGTACTTC. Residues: CASSPSDRRSYEQYF.

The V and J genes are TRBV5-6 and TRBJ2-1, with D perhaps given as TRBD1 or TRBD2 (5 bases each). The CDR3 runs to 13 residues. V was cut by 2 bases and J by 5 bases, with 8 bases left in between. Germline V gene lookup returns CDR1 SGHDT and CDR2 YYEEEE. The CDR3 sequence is CASSFRGDNEQFF. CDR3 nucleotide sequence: TGTGCCAGCAGCTTTAGGGGAGACAATGAGCAGTTCTTC. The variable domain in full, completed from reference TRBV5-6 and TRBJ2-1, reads DAGVTQSPTHLIKTRGQQVTLRCSPKSGHDTVSWYQQALGQGPQFIFQYYEEEERQRGNFPDRFSGHQFPNYSSELNVNALLLGDSALYLCASSFRGDNEQFFGPGTRLTVL.

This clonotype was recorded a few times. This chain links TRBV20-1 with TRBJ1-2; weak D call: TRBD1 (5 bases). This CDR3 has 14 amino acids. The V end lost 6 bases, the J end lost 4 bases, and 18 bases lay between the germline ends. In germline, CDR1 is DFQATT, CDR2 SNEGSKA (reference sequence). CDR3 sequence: CSAPSAQGSYGYTF. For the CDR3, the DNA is TGCAGTGCCCCCTCCGCGCAGGGATCCTATGGCTACACCTTC.

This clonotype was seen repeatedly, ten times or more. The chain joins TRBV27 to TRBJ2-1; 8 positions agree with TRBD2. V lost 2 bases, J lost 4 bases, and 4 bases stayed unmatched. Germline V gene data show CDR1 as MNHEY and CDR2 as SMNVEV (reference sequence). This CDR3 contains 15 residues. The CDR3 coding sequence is TGTGCCAGCAGTTTAGCGGGAGGCTCGTACAATGAGCAGTTCTTC. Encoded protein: CASSLAGGSYNEQFF.

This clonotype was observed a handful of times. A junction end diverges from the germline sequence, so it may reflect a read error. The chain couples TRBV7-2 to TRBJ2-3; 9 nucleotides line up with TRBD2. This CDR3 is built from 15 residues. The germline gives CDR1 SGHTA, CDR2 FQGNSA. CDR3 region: CATSMRGGSTDTQYF. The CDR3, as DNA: TGTGCCACCAGCATGCGGGGGGGCAGCACAGATACGCAGTATTTT.

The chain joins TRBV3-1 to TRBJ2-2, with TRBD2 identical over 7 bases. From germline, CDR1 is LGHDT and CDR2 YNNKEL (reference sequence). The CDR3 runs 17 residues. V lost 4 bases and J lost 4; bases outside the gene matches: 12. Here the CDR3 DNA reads TGTGCCAGCAGCCCCCGGGGCGGGAGCCTCGGCACCGGGGAGCTGTTTTTT. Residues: CASSPRGGSLGTGELFF.

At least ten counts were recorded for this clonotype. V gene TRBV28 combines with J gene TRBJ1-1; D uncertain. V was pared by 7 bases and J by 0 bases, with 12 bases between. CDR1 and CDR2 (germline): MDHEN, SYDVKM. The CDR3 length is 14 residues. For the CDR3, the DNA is TGTGCCAGCAACCATCGTGGCGTGAACACTGAAGCTTTCTTT. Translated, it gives CASNHRGVNTEAFF.

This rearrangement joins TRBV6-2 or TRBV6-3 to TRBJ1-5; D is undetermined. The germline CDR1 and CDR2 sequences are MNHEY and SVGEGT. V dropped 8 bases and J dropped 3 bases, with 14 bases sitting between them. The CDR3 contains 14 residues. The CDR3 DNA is TGTGCCAGCGGAGGGCCTAGTTTCAATCAGCCCCAGCATTTT. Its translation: CASGGPSFNQPQHF.

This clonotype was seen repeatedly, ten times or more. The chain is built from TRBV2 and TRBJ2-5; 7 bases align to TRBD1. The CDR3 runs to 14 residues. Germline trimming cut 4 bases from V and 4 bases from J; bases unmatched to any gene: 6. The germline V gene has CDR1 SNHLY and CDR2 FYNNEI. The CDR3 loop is CASSARGRGETQYF. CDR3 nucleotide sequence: TGTGCCAGCAGTGCGAGGGGGCGAGGAGAGACCCAGTACTTC.

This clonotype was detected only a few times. CDR3 nucleotides: TGCGCCAGCAGCCAAGACGGCGTAAAGGAACACTATGGCTACACCTTC. Translated, it gives CASSQDGVKEHYGYTF. The chain joins TRBV4-1 to TRBJ1-2; D unresolved. The germline CDR1 and CDR2 sequences are MGHRA and YSYEKL. V dropped 0 bases and J dropped 3 bases, with 14 bases sitting between them. This CDR3 is 16 amino acids long.

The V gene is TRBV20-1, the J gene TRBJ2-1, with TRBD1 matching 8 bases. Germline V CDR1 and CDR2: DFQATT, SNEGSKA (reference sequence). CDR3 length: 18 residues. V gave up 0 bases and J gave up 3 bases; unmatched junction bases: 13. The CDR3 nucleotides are TGCAGTGCTAGAGATCGGGGGATCGGGACAGGAGACTACAATGAGCAGTTCTTC. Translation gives CSARDRGIGTGDYNEQFF.

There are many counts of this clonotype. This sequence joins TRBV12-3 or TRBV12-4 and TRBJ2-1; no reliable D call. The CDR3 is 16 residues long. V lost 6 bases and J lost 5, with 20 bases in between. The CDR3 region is CASSPHPQPINNEQFF. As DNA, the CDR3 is TGTGCCAGCAGCCCGCATCCCCAACCGATCAACAATGAGCAGTTCTTC.

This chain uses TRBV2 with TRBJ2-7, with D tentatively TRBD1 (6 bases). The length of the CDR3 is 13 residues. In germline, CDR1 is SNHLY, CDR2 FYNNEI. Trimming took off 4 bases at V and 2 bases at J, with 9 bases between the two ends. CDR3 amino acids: CASSGDTTYEQYF. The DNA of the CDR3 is TGTGCCAGCAGTGGGGACACCACCTACGAGCAGTACTTC. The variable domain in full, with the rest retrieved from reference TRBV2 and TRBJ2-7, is EPEVTQTPSHQVTQMGQEVILRCVPISNHLYFYWYRQILGQKVEFLVSFYNNEISEKSEIFDDQFSVERPDGSNFTLKIRSTKLEDSAMYFCASSGDTTYEQYFGPGTRLTVT.

This chain's CDR3 is CASRNGRANTEAFF. CDR3 in DNA: TGTGCCAGCAGGAATGGCAGGGCGAACACTGAAGCTTTCTTT. V usage is TRBV28 and J usage is TRBJ1-1; maybe TRBD1 (5 bases). Per the germline V gene, CDR1 is MDHEN and CDR2 is SYDVKM. Deletions cut 6 bases from V and 1 base from J, with 12 bases between. The CDR3 contains 14 residues. The full variable domain, its missing parts supplied by reference TRBV28 and TRBJ1-1, is DVKVTQSSRYLVKRTGEKVFLECVQDMDHENMFWYRQDPGLGLRLIYFSYDVKMKEKGDIPEGYSVSREKKERFSLILESASTNQTSMYLCASRNGRANTEAFFGQGTRLTVV.

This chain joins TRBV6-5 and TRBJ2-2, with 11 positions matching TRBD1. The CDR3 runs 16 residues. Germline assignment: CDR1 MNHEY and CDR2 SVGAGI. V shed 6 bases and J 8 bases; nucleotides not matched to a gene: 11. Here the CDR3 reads CASSRDGQGASGELFF. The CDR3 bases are TGTGCCAGCAGCCGGGACGGACAGGGGGCATCGGGGGAGCTGTTTTTT.

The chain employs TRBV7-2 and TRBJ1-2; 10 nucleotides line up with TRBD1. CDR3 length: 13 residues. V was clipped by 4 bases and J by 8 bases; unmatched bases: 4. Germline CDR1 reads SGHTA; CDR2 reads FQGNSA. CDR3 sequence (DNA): TGTGCCAGCAGCTCGACAGGGGGCTTGGGCTACACCTTC. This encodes CASSSTGGLGYTF.

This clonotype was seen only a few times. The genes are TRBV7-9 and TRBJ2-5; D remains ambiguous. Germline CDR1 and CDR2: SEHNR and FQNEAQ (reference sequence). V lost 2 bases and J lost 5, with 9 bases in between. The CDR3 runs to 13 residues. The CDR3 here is CASSLNPGETQYF. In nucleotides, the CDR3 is TGTGCCAGCAGCTTAAACCCCGGGGAGACCCAGTACTTC.

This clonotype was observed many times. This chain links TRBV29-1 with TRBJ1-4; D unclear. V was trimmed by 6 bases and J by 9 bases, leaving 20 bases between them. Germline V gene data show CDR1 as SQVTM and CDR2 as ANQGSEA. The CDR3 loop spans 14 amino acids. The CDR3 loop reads CSVTDGSLTQKLFF. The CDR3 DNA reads TGCAGCGTGACTGATGGCAGTTTAACACAAAAACTGTTTTTT.

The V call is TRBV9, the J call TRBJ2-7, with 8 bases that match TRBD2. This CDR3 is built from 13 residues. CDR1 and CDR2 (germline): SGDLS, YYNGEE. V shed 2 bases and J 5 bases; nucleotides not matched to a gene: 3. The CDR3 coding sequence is TGTGCCAGCAGCGTGGGACTAGTCAACGAGCAGTACTTC. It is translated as CASSVGLVNEQYF.

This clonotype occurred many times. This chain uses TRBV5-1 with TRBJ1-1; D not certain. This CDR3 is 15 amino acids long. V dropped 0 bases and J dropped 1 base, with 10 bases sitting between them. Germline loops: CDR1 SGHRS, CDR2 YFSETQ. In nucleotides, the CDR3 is TGCGCCAGCAGCTTGGATTGGGGAGGGAACACTGAAGCTTTCTTT. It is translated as CASSLDWGGNTEAFF.

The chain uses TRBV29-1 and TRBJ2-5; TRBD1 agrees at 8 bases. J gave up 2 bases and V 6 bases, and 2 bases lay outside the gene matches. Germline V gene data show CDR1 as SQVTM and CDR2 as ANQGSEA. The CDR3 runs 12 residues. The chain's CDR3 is CSVGDRQETQYF. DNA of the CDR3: TGCAGCGTAGGGGACAGGCAAGAGACCCAGTACTTC.

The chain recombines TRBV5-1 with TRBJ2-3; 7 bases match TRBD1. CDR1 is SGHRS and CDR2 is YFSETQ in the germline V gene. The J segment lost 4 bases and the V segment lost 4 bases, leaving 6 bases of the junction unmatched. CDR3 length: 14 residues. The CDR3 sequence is CASSNPQGPDTQYF. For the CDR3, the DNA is TGCGCCAGCAGCAACCCACAGGGGCCAGATACGCAGTATTTT.

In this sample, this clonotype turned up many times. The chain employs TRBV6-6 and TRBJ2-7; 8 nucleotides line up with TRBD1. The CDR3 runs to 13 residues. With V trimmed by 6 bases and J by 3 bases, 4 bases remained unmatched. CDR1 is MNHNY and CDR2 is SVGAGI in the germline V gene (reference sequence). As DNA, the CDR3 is TGTGCCAGCAGCCCAGGGGGCGGCTACGAGCAGTACTTC. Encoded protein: CASSPGGGYEQYF.